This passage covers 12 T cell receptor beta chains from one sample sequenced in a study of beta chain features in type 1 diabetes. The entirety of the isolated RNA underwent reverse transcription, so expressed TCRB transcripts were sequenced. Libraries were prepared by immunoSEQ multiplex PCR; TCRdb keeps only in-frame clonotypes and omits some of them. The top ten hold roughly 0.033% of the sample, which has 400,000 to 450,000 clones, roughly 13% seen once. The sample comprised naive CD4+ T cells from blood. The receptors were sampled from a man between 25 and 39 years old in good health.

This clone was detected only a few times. CDR3 bases: TGTGCCAGCAGCTTAGAGCTCCTAGGGGGATCGGAGACCCAGTACTTC. This encodes CASSLELLGGSETQYF. The chain carries TRBV7-2 and TRBJ2-5, with D perhaps matching TRBD1 (6 bases). This CDR3 has 16 amino acids. Germline V gene lookup returns CDR1 SGHTA and CDR2 FQGNSA. The V and J ends lost 1 base and 5 bases respectively, with 17 bases between them.

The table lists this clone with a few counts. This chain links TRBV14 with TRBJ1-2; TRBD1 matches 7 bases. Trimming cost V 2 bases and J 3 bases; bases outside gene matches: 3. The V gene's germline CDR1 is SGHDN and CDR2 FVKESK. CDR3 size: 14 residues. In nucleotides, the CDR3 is TGTGCCAGCAGCCAAAACAGGGGAGACTATGGCTACACCTTC. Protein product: CASSQNRGDYGYTF.

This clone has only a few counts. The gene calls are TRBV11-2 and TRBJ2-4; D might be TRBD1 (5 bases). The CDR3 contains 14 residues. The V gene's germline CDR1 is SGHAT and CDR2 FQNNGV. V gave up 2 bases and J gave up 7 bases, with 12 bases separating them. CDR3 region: CASSLYGAGNIQYF. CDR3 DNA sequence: TGTGCCAGCAGCTTATATGGGGCAGGGAACATTCAGTACTTC.

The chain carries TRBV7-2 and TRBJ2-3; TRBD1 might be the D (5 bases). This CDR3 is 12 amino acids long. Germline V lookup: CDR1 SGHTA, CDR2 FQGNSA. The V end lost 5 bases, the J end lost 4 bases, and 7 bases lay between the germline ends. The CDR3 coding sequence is TGTGCCAGCAGCCCAGGGCCAGATACGCAGTATTTT. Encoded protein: CASSPGPDTQYF.

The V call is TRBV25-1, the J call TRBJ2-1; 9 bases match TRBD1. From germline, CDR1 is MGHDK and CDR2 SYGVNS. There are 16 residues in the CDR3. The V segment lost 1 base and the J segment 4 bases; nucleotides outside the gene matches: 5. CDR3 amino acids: CASSELQGAVYNEQFF. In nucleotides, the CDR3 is TGTGCCAGCAGTGAATTACAGGGGGCTGTTTACAATGAGCAGTTCTTC.

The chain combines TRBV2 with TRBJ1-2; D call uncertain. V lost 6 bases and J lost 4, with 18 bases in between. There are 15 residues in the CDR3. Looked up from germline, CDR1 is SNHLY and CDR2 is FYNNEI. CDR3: CASRSDTRVLYGYTF. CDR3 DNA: TGTGCCAGCAGGAGCGACACAAGGGTCCTCTATGGCTACACCTTC. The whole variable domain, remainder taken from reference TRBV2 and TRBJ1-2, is EPEVTQTPSHQVTQMGQEVILRCVPISNHLYFYWYRQILGQKVEFLVSFYNNEISEKSEIFDDQFSVERPDGSNFTLKIRSTKLEDSAMYFCASRSDTRVLYGYTFGSGTRLTVV.

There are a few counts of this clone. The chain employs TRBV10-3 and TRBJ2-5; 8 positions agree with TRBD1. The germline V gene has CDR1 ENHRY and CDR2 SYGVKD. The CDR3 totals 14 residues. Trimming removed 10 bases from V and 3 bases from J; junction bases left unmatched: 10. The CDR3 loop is CATGKGQAEETQYF. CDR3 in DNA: TGTGCCACCGGCAAGGGACAGGCCGAAGAGACCCAGTACTTC.

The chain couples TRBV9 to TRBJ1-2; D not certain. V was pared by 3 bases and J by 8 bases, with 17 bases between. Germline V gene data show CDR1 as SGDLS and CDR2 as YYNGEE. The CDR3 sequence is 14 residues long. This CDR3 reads CASSAYDVQGGYTF. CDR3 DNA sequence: TGTGCCAGCAGCGCCTACGATGTACAAGGGGGCTACACCTTC.

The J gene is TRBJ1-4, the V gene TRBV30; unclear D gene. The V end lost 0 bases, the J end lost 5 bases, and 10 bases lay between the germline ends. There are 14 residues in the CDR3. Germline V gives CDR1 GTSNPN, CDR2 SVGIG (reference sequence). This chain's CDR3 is CAWSVHVQNEKLFF. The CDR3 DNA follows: TGTGCCTGGAGTGTGCACGTCCAGAATGAAAAACTGTTTTTT.

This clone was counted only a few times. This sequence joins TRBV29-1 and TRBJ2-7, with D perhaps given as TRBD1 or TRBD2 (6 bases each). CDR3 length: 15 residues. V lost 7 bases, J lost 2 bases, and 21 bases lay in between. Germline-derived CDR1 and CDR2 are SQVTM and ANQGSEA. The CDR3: CSALTPSGGPYEQYF. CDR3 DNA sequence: TGCAGCGCCCTAACGCCCTCCGGGGGCCCCTACGAGCAGTACTTC.

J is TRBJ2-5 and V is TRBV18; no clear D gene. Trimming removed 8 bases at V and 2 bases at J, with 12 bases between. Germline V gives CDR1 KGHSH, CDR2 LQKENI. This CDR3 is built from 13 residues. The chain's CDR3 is CASPRGSQETQYF. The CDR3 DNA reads TGTGCCAGCCCCCGTGGAAGTCAAGAGACCCAGTACTTC.

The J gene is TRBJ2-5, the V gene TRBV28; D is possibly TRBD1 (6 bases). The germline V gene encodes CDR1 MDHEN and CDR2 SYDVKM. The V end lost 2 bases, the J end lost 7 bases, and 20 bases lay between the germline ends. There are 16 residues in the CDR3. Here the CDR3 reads CASSLVHRDTRTTQYF. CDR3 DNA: TGTGCCAGCAGTTTAGTACACCGGGACACCCGGACGACCCAGTACTTC. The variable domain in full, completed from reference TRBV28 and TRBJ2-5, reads DVKVTQSSRYLVKRTGEKVFLECVQDMDHENMFWYRQDPGLGLRLIYFSYDVKMKEKGDIPEGYSVSREKKERFSLILESASTNQTSMYLCASSLVHRDTRTTQYFGPGTRLLVL.